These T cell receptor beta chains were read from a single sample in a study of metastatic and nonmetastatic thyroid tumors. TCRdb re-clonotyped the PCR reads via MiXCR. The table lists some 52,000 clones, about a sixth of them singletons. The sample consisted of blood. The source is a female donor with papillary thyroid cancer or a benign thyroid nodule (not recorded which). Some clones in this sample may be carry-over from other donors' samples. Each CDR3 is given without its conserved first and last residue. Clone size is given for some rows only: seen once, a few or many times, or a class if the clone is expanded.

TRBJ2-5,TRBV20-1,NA,SARDQGRAQTHY
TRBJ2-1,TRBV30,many,AWRPGLAGVTYNEQF
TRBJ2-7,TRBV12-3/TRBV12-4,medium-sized,ASRAGREEQY
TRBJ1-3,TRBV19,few,ASSLRQVSGNTIY
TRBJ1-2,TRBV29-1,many,SVVRDNNYGYT
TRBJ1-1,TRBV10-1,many,ASSESIFGGEGNTEAF
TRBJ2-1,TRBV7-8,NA,ASSLLAGGLEQF
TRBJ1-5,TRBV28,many,ASSLWQGTLNQPQH
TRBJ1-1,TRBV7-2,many,ASSSEIWTEAF
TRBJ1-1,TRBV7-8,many,ASSLEGAGTEAF
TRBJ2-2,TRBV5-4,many,ASSSWDLGTGELF
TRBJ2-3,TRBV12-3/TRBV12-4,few,ASSPGGLTDTQY
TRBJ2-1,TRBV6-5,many,ASSYSRGTSGRPQF
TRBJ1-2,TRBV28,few,TSSFSHRDNRGYT
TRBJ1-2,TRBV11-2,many,ASSLEQGWGYT
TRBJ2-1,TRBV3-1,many,ASSQLRLAGVYNEQF
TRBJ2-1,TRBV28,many,AGGGPTYNEQF
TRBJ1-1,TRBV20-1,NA,SARVSRGSPEAF
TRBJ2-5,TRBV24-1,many,ATSEQISSGSGETQY
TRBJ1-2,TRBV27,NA,ASSPGQCWAYCYT
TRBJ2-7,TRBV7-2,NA,ASSLVPRDGLN
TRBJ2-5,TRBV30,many,AWSVGGPPGETQY
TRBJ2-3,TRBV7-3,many,ASSPGLAPLDTQY
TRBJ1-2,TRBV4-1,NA,ASSLQDRLLYGYT
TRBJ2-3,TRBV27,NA,ASKLMDRTDTKY
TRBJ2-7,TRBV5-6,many,ASRNLGHRKAYEQY
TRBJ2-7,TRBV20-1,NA,SAAELAVAVRGVYEQY
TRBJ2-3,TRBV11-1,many,ASSSDRVVTDTQY
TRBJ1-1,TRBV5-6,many,ASSPVGRDTEAF
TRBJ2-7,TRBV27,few,ASSSPGLAESRDEQY
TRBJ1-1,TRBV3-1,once,ASSPRLNTEAF
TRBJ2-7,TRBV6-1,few,ASSEGIGRTPYEQY
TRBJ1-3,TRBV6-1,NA,ASSPSVNPGNTIY
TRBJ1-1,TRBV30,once,AWSPTIARAF
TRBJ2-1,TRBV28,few,AISFLEIGLF
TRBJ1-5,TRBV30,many,AWSVGPGLDQPQH
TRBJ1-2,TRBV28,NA,ASSSSREGRGYGYT
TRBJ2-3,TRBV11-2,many,ASSSSGRGRTDTQY
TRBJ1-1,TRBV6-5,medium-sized,ASSYSQGDTEAF
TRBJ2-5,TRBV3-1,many,ASSQEGWRGETQY
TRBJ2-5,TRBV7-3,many,ASSPGVAGFQETQY
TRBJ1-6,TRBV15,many,ATSREAARNSPLH
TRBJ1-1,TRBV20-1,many,SARVGDTEAF
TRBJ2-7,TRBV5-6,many,ASSLARHPHWY
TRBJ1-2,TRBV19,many,ASSIDGDRLNYGYT
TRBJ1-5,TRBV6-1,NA,ASSEGCQPQH
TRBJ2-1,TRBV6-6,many,ASSYSSLAGGRDEQF
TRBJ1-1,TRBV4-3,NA,ASSPGETTEAL
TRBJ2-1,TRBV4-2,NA,ASSAAPGLADPGCL